The 26 T cell receptor beta chains in this list originate from one sample, sequenced in a study of blood T cell repertoires in COVID-19. TCRdb's table, derived via immunoSEQ multiplex PCR, lists solely in-frame clones and lacks some. The sample consists of around 290,000 clones, roughly 90% of them appearing once. The sequenced sample consisted of PBMCs or T cells enriched from blood (not recorded which). The receptors come from a woman aged 25 to 39 who had recovered from COVID-19.

The genes are TRBV9 and TRBJ1-5; tentative D call: TRBD1 (5 bases). This CDR3 is built from 14 residues. V was trimmed by 7 bases and J by 2 bases, leaving 13 bases between them. The germline V gene has CDR1 SGDLS and CDR2 YYNGEE. The CDR3 DNA reads as TGTGCCAGCGGGGAGGGGAAGGGCAATCAGCCCCAGCATTTT. Encoded protein: CASGEGKGNQPQHF.

The chain recombines TRBV12-5 with TRBJ2-5, with 8 positions matching TRBD2. The CDR3 covers 15 residues. V shed 5 bases and J 2 bases; nucleotides not matched to a gene: 7. Germline V gene sequence: CDR1 LGHNT, CDR2 FRNRAP. In DNA, the CDR3 is TGTGCTAGTGGTCCGGGAGGGTCCAATCAAGAGACCCAGTACTTC. Translated: CASGPGGSNQETQYF. Full variable domain (outside the CDR3, taken from reference TRBV12-5 and TRBJ2-5): DARVTQTPRHKVTEMGQEVTMRCQPILGHNTVFWYRQTMMQGLELLAYFRNRAPLDDSGMPKDRFSAEMPDATLATLKIQPSEPRDSAVYFCASGPGGSNQETQYFGPGTRLLVL.

This chain joins TRBV10-3 and TRBJ1-2; TRBD1 matches at 10 bases. Germline loops: CDR1 ENHRY, CDR2 SYGVKD. After removal of 5 bases from V and 2 bases from J, the junction contained 11 bases not matched to a gene. The CDR3 length is 17 residues. CDR3 DNA: TGTGCCATCAGTACCTCGGGACAGGGGAAGATAAACTATGGCTACACCTTC. Translating it yields CAISTSGQGKINYGYTF.

The V call is TRBV7-2, the J call TRBJ2-7; 7 nucleotides align to TRBD1. The J segment lost 2 bases and the V segment lost 7 bases, leaving 14 bases of the junction unmatched. CDR1 and CDR2 from the germline V gene are SGHTA and FQGNSA. The CDR3 is made up of 16 amino acids. This CDR3 is CASTQVFWDSPYEQYF. In DNA, the CDR3 is TGTGCCAGCACCCAAGTTTTCTGGGACAGCCCCTACGAGCAGTACTTC.

The CDR3 reads CASSLYVGGPYEQYF. CDR3 DNA: TGTGCCAGCAGCTTATATGTCGGGGGGCCTTACGAGCAGTACTTC. This chain links TRBV5-8 with TRBJ2-7; tentatively, D is TRBD2 (7 bases). V dropped 2 bases and J dropped 4 bases, with 16 bases sitting between them. CDR3 length equals 15 residues. Germline V CDR1 and CDR2: SGHTS, YDEGEE.

The V call is TRBV9, the J call TRBJ1-1, with 9 bases fitting TRBD1. Per germline, CDR1 SGDLS and CDR2 YYNGEE. The CDR3 covers 15 residues. Unmatched junction bases numbered 3, after V lost 2 bases and J lost 1 base. DNA of the CDR3: TGTGCCAGCAGCGTCGGACAGGGGCCGAACACTGAAGCTTTCTTT. Translation: CASSVGQGPNTEAFF.

This clone was recorded once. The rearrangement links TRBV9 to TRBJ2-1; TRBD2 matches at 13 bases. This CDR3 spans 15 amino acids. CDR1 and CDR2 (germline): SGDLS, YYNGEE. J lost 10 bases, V lost 0 bases, and 4 bases had no gene match. CDR3 residues: CASSVGETSGREQFF. The CDR3 nucleotides read TGTGCCAGCAGCGTAGGGGAGACTAGCGGGAGGGAGCAGTTCTTC.

This clone has only one observation. V usage is TRBV9 and J usage is TRBJ1-3; D may be TRBD1 (5 bases). CDR1 and CDR2 from the germline V gene are SGDLS and YYNGEE. Trimming cost V 0 bases and J 0 bases, with 10 bases left between them. The CDR3 is 16 residues long. In nucleotides, the CDR3 is TGTGCCAGCAGCGTAGTTGACAGAGGCTCTGGAAACACCATATATTTT. Its protein is CASSVVDRGSGNTIYF. Using reference TRBV9 and TRBJ1-3 for the parts outside the CDR3, the full variable domain is DSGVTQTPKHLITATGQRVTLRCSPRSGDLSVYWYQQSLDQGLQFLIQYYNGEERAKGNILERFSAQQFPDLHSELNLSSLELGDSALYFCASSVVDRGSGNTIYFGEGSWLTVV.

CDR3 protein: CASSPQQGGNEKLFF. The CDR3 nucleotides read TGTGCCAGCTCACCACAGCAGGGCGGTAATGAAAAACTGTTTTTT. The gene calls are TRBV18 and TRBJ1-4; a weak D match, TRBD1 (5 bases). Trimming cost V 1 base and J 4 bases, with 10 bases left between them. Per germline, CDR1 KGHSH and CDR2 LQKENI. The CDR3 has 15 residues.

J is TRBJ1-5 and V is TRBV28, with D possibly being TRBD1 (6 bases). Germline V gene sequence: CDR1 MDHEN, CDR2 SYDVKM. CDR3 length: 15 residues. The V and J ends lost 4 bases and 7 bases respectively, with 17 bases between them. CDR3 bases: TGTGCCAGCAGTTGGTCCGACAGGTCGAGGCAGCCCCAGCATTTT. Residues: CASSWSDRSRQPQHF. Drawing the rest from reference TRBV28 and TRBJ1-5, the complete variable domain is DVKVTQSSRYLVKRTGEKVFLECVQDMDHENMFWYRQDPGLGLRLIYFSYDVKMKEKGDIPEGYSVSREKKERFSLILESASTNQTSMYLCASSWSDRSRQPQHFGDGTRLSIL.

This clone was seen just once. The genes are TRBV2 and TRBJ2-1, with TRBD1 matching over 7 bases. Germline CDR1 SNHLY, CDR2 FYNNEI. The CDR3 has 12 residues. V trimming: 10 bases; J trimming: 7 bases; junction bases outside the gene matches: 7. This CDR3 reads CATGGPRNEQFF. CDR3 sequence (DNA): TGTGCCACAGGGGGACCCAGAAATGAGCAGTTCTTC.

This clone has a single count. This sequence joins TRBV30 and TRBJ1-2; D is unresolved. The CDR3 loop spans 13 amino acids. V gave up 3 bases and J gave up 5 bases, with 13 bases separating them. Germline lookup yields CDR1 GTSNPN and CDR2 SVGIG (reference sequence). The CDR3 DNA follows: TGTGCCTGGAGAAGCTCCCCCGGGTATGGCTACACCTTC. This encodes CAWRSSPGYGYTF.

V gene TRBV30 combines with J gene TRBJ1-2; 9 positions agree with TRBD1. The CDR3 spans 13 residues. Losses at the gene ends were 4 bases for V and 2 bases for J; bases not matched to a gene: 2. Per germline, CDR1 GTSNPN and CDR2 SVGIG (reference sequence). Written as DNA, the CDR3 is TGTGCCTGGAAGGGACAGGGAAACTATGGCTACACCTTC. This sequence encodes CAWKGQGNYGYTF.

In this sample, this clone turned up a few times. V gene TRBV9 combines with J gene TRBJ1-5; D gene unclear. From germline, CDR1 is SGDLS and CDR2 YYNGEE. V lost 4 bases and J 3 bases, leaving 23 bases between the germline ends. CDR3 length: 18 residues. CDR3 DNA: TGTGCCAGCAGCCTATCTCGAGGTCGACGGGATTACAATCAGCCCCAGCATTTT. Encoded protein: CASSLSRGRRDYNQPQHF.

The CDR3: CASSLDPGVKYGYTF. The CDR3 DNA reads TGTGCCAGCAGCTTGGACCCGGGGGTGAAGTATGGCTACACCTTC. The chain joins TRBV5-6 to TRBJ1-2; the D gene is possibly TRBD1 (5 bases). V lost 0 bases to trimming and J lost 5 bases, with 14 bases between them. This CDR3 is 15 amino acids long. Germline V CDR1 and CDR2: SGHDT, YYEEEE. Full variable domain (missing parts from reference TRBV5-6 and TRBJ1-2): DAGVTQSPTHLIKTRGQQVTLRCSPKSGHDTVSWYQQALGQGPQFIFQYYEEEERQRGNFPDRFSGHQFPNYSSELNVNALLLGDSALYLCASSLDPGVKYGYTFGSGTRLTVV.

The gene calls are TRBV7-3 and TRBJ1-1; D perhaps matches TRBD1 (5 bases). The CDR3 contains 15 residues. The V gene lost 5 bases and the J gene lost 4 bases, with 17 bases spanning the gap. The germline gives CDR1 SGHTA, CDR2 FQGTGA. In DNA form, the CDR3 reads TGTGCCAGCAGCCCACCCGGTGCGGGGGGCACTGAAGCTTTCTTT. Translated, it gives CASSPPGAGGTEAFF. Together with reference TRBV7-3 and TRBJ1-1, the CDR3 gives the full variable domain: GAGVSQTPSNKVTEKGKYVELRCDPISGHTALYWYRQSLGQGPEFLIYFQGTGAADDSGLPNDRFFAVRPEGSVSTLKIQRTERGDSAVYLCASSPPGAGGTEAFFGQGTRLTVV.

The gene calls are TRBV27 and TRBJ2-1, with TRBD2 matching over 14 bases. The germline V gene has CDR1 MNHEY and CDR2 SMNVEV (reference sequence). V shed 6 bases and J 3 bases; nucleotides not matched to a gene: 13. This CDR3 spans 19 amino acids. The CDR3 spells CASSHSRLAGGPSYNEQFF. The CDR3 region has the DNA TGTGCCAGCAGCCATTCCCGACTAGCGGGAGGGCCAAGCTACAATGAGCAGTTCTTC.

The V and J genes are TRBV7-9 and TRBJ2-7; 9 bases line up with TRBD2. The CDR3 has 15 amino acids. Germline CDR1 is SEHNR and CDR2 is FQNEAQ (reference sequence). The V and J ends lost 6 bases and 4 bases, in that order; junction bases with no gene match: 10. The CDR3 is CASSYTSGGFYEQYF. CDR3 nucleotides: TGTGCCAGCAGTTATACCAGCGGGGGGTTTTACGAGCAGTACTTC.

The chain recombines TRBV30 with TRBJ2-2; the D gene is possibly TRBD2 (7 bases). There are 15 residues in the CDR3. Trimming stripped 1 base from V and 3 bases from J, with 12 bases between. The germline V gene has CDR1 GTSNPN and CDR2 SVGIG (reference sequence). The CDR3 here is CAWSGGGAYTGELFF. The CDR3 DNA reads TGTGCCTGGAGTGGAGGGGGGGCCTACACCGGGGAGCTGTTTTTT.

V gene TRBV5-6 combines with J gene TRBJ2-5; no definite D call. Per germline, CDR1 SGHDT and CDR2 YYEEEE. V was pared by 4 bases and J by 5 bases, with 12 bases between. This CDR3 spans 13 amino acids. The CDR3 DNA follows: TGTGCCAGCAGCCCACTCCTGAGGGAGACCCAGTACTTC. It specifies CASSPLLRETQYF.

This clone was recorded only once. The V and J genes are TRBV15 and TRBJ2-3, with a tentative D call TRBD2 (7 bases). Deletions cut 1 base from V and 1 base from J, with 12 bases between. The germline CDR1 and CDR2 sequences are LNHNV and YYDKDF (reference sequence). The CDR3 extends over 16 amino acids. The CDR3 nucleotides read TGTGCCACCAGCAGAGTACGGGGGGCTGGCACAGATACGCAGTATTTT. Residues: CATSRVRGAGTDTQYF.

With regard to this clone: A junction end diverges from the germline sequence, so it may reflect a read error. The V and J genes are TRBV5-4 and TRBJ2-1, with TRBD2 identical over 15 bases. CDR1 and CDR2 from the germline V gene are SGHNT and YYREEE (reference sequence). The CDR3 is 16 amino acids. CDR3 protein: CASRLGLAGGTNEQFF. CDR3 nucleotides: TGTGCCAGCAGATTGGGACTAGCGGGGGGCACGAATGAGCAGTTCTTC. The whole variable domain, filled in from reference TRBV5-4 and TRBJ2-1, reads ETGVTQSPTHLIKTRGQQVTLRCSSQSGHNTVSWYQQALGQGPQFIFQYYREEENGRGNFPPRFSGLQFPNYSSELNVNALELDDSALYLCASRLGLAGGTNEQFFGPGTRLTVL.

This chain uses TRBV7-9 with TRBJ1-4; D not certain. V was shortened by 1 base and J by 7 bases, with 10 bases between the two germline ends. Germline V gives CDR1 SEHNR, CDR2 FQNEAQ (reference sequence). The CDR3 spans 14 residues. The CDR3 nucleotides read TGTGCCAGCAGCTTAGAGGGCGGGGTTGAAAAACTGTTTTTT. Residues: CASSLEGGVEKLFF.

A few counts support this clone. The rearrangement links TRBV25-1 to TRBJ2-5; no reliable D call. The CDR3 consists of 15 residues. The ends were cut back, 1 base at V and 1 base at J, with 10 bases in the middle. Germline-derived CDR1 and CDR2 are MGHDK and SYGVNS. The CDR3 spells CASSEFSRFQETQYF. CDR3 coding DNA: TGTGCCAGCAGTGAATTCTCTAGGTTCCAAGAGACCCAGTACTTC.

The V call is TRBV27, the J call TRBJ2-2; no reliable D call. The CDR3 is 13 residues long. Germline CDR1 MNHEY, CDR2 SMNVEV (reference sequence). The germline V and J ends were trimmed by 1 base and 6 bases, with 6 bases remaining between them. The CDR3 DNA is TGTGCCAGCAGTTTATTAGCTTCCGGGGAGCTGTTTTTT. It translates to CASSLLASGELFF.

The gene calls are TRBV30 and TRBJ1-2; the D gene is possibly TRBD1 (5 bases). V lost 4 bases and J 4 bases, leaving 10 bases between the germline ends. This CDR3 is built from 12 residues. Germline V gives CDR1 GTSNPN, CDR2 SVGIG (reference sequence). The CDR3 sequence: CAWMTVPYGYTF. The CDR3 DNA reads TGTGCCTGGATGACAGTCCCCTATGGCTACACCTTC.